This T cell receptor beta chain was captured by sequencing in a study of blood T cell repertoires in COVID-19. For the study at large: Material from acute and convalescent COVID-19 was sourced from the United States, Italy and Spain.

V was pared by 1 base and J by 4 bases, with 4 bases of the junction left unmatched. The CDR3 spans 15 residues. In germline, CDR1 is SGHTA, CDR2 FQGNSA. Authors' analysis steps: Using reference gene primer amplification, nucleated cell counts were estimated. Sequencing was performed with immunoSEQ multiplex PCR; in TCRdb, only in-frame clones are kept and a portion is missing. V and J calls and clone size are those listed in that table; D and trimming were worked out from the DNA. Of 230,000 or so clones in the sample, 85% to 90% are singletons; the top ten hold approximately 2.1%. Input material: peripheral blood. This TCR was sampled from a woman in her sixties or seventies with COVID-19, enrolled during active disease. The genes are TRBV7-2 and TRBJ2-5; TRBD2 matches at 9 bases. CDR3 DNA sequence: TGTGCCAGCAGCTTAGGTAGCGGGGGCCCAGAGACCCAGTACTTC. Its protein product is CASSLGSGGPETQYF.